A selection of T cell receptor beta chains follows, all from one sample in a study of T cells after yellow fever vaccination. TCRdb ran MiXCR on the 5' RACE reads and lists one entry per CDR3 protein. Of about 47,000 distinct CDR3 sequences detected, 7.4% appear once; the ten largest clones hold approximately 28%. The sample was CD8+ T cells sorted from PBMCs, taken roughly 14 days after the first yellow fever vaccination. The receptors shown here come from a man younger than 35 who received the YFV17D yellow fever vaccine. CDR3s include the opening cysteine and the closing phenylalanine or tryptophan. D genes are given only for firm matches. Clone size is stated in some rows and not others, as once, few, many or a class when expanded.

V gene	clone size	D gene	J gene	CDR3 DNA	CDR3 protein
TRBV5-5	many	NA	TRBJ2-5	TGTGCCAGCAGCTTGGTACAGGGCCCAGAGACCCAGTACTTC	CASSLVQGPETQYF
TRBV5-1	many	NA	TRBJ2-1	TGCGCCAGCAGCTTTGCCCCCAATGAGCAGTTCTTC	CASSFAPNEQFF
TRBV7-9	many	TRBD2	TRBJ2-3	TGTGCCAGCAGCAGACTAGCGGGGGGGCTCGGCACAGATACGCAGTATTTT	CASSRLAGGLGTDTQYF
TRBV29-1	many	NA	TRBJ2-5	TGCAGCGTTGAGGATGACAGTGGGAGCGAGACCCAGTACTTC	CSVEDDSGSETQYF
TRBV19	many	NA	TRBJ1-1	TGTGCCAGTAGTCTCAAGATGAACACTGAAGCTTTCTTT	CASSLKMNTEAFF
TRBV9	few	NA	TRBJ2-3	TGTGCCAGCAGCGTAGATAGGGGCACAGATACGCAGTATTTT	CASSVDRGTDTQYF
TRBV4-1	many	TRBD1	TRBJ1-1	TGCGCCAGCAGCTATCACAGGGGGCGAGGGGGCACTGAAGCTTTCTTT	CASSYHRGRGGTEAFF
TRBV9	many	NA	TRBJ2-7	TGTGCCAGCAGCGTAGTTGGGACCCCATCCGAGCAGTACTTC	CASSVVGTPSEQYF
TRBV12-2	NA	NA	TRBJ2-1	TGTGCAAGTCGCTTTAGGCCCCCTGGGGATGATGAGCAGTTCTTC	CASRFRPPGDDEQFF
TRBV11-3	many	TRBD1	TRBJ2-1	TGTGCCAGCAGCTCCAGGACAGGGAGAAGCTCCTACAATGAGCAGTTCTTC	CASSSRTGRSSYNEQFF
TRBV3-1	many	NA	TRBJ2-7	TGTGCCAGCAGCCTCCTACTGGGACTCCCCTACGAGCAGTACTTC	CASSLLLGLPYEQYF
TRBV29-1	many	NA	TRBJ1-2	TGCAGCGTTGAGTCCGCTGACTATGGCTACACCTTC	CSVESADYGYTF
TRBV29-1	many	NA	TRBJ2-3	TGCAGCGTTGAATTTCTGGGCCCAGATACGCAGTATTTT	CSVEFLGPDTQYF
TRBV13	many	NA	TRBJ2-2	TGTGCCAGCAGCGACGGGGAATCTAACACCGGGGAGCTGTTTTTT	CASSDGESNTGELFF
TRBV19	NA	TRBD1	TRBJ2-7	TGTGCCAGTAGCTTCTGGACAGGCAGTAGCGAGCAGTACTTC	CASSFWTGSSEQYF
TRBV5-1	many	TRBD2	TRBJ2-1	TGCGCCAGCAACCGAGCGGGGGGCTCCTACAATGAGCAGTTCTTC	CASNRAGGSYNEQFF
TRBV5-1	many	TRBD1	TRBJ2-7	TGCGCCAGCAGCCTGGGCCGGGACAGAGACTACGAGCAGTACTTC	CASSLGRDRDYEQYF
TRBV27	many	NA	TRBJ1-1	TGTGCCAGCAGCCCCCTGCTAGGGAACACTGAAGCTTTCTTT	CASSPLLGNTEAFF
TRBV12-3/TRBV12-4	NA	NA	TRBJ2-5	TGTGCCAGCAGTACGAGTGAGACCCAGTACTTC	CASSTSETQYF
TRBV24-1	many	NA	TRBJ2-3	TGTGCCACCAGTGATTTGCGGTTAGGGCAGGGGACCACAGATACGCAGTATTTT	CATSDLRLGQGTTDTQYF
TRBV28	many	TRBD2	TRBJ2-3	TGTGCCAGCAGTTCCCTAGCGGGGGGAGATACGCAGTATTTT	CASSSLAGGDTQYF
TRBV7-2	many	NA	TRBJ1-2	TGTGCCAGCAGCTTACCTCGGGACGGTAACTATGGCTACACCTTC	CASSLPRDGNYGYTF
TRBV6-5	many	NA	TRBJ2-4	TGTGCCAGCAGTTACTCCGCTTATGGACTCCGCCTTCAGTACTTC	CASSYSAYGLRLQYF
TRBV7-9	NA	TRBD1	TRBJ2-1	TGTGCCAGCAGCTTCGGGACAGGGTCATATGAGCAGTTCTTC	CASSFGTGSYEQFF
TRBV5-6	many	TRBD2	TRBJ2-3	TGTGCCAGCAGCTTCGGATTTAGTAGCGGGGGGTTAAGCACAGATACGCAGTATTTT	CASSFGFSSGGLSTDTQYF
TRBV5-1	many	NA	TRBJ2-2	TGCGCCAGCAGCCTGACAGGGAACACCGGGGAGCTGTTTTTT	CASSLTGNTGELFF
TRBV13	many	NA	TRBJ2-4	TGTGCCAGCAGCTTAGCGGGGTATGACAAAAACATTCAGTACTTC	CASSLAGYDKNIQYF
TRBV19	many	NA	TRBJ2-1	TGTGCCAGTAGTGGTGGTCCCCTCTACAATGAGCAGTTCTTC	CASSGGPLYNEQFF
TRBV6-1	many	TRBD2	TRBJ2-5	TGTGCCAGCAGGGATCTAGCGGGGGGGCGCGAGACCCAGTACTTC	CASRDLAGGRETQYF
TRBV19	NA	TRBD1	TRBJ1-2	TGTGCCAGTAGTCCGGGACAGGGACCCTATGGCTACACCTTC	CASSPGQGPYGYTF
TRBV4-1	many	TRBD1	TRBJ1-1	TGCGCCAGCAGCCCTGACCCGGGACAGGTGAACACTGAAGCTTTCTTT	CASSPDPGQVNTEAFF
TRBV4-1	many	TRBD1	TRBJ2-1	TGCGCCAGCAGCCAAGGGGACAGGTACTCTAATGAGCAGTTCTTC	CASSQGDRYSNEQFF
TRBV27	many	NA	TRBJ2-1	TGTGCCAGCAGTTTGCAACCCTATTACAATGAGCAGTTCTTC	CASSLQPYYNEQFF
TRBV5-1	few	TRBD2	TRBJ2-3	TGCGCCAGCAGCGCCTCGGGGGGGGCTTTCACAGATACGCAGTATTTT	CASSASGGAFTDTQYF
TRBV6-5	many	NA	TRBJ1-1	TGTGCCAGCAGTTACCCTTTAGGGGTACTGAACACTGAAGCTTTCTTT	CASSYPLGVLNTEAFF
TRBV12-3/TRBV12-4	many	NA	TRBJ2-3	TGTGCCAGCAACCTCCTCTCAGGGGGGATGAGAGATACGCAGTATTTT	CASNLLSGGMRDTQYF
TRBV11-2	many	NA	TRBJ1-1	TGTGCCAGCAGCTTTAGCAGGGCCGCTGAAGCTTTCTTT	CASSFSRAAEAFF
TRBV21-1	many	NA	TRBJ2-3	TGTGCCAGCAGCTCTCGGACTAGCGGGGGAGTGACAGATACGCAGTATTTT	CASSSRTSGGVTDTQYF
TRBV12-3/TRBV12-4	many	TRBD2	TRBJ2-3	TGTGCCAGCAGTTTAGTCGTAGCGGGGGTGAACACAGATACGCAGTATTTT	CASSLVVAGVNTDTQYF
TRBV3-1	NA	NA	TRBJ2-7	TGTGCCAGCAGCCAAGTGGAGAGGTCCAACGAGCAGTACTTC	CASSQVERSNEQYF
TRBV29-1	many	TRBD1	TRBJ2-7	TGCAGCGTCCAATACGTAGGACAGGGGTACGAGCAGTACTTC	CSVQYVGQGYEQYF
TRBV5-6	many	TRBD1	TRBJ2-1	TGTGCCAGCAGCTGGGGACAGGGCTCCTACAATGAGCAGTTCTTC	CASSWGQGSYNEQFF
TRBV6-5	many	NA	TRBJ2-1	TGTGCCAGCAGTTACGGGGAACCTGAGGCCAATGAGCAGTTCTTC	CASSYGEPEANEQFF
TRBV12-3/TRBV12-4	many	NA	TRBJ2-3	TGTGCCAGCAGTTTCTCGGGCAAGGGGGAAGATACGCAGTATTTT	CASSFSGKGEDTQYF
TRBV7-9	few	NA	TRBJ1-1	TGTGCCAGCAGCTTAGTAACAGTCGATGGGACTGAAGCTTTCTTT	CASSLVTVDGTEAFF
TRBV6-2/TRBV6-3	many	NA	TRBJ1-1	TGTGCCAGCAGTTACTCGAGAGTAAACAAGGGAAGCACTGAAGCTTTCTTT	CASSYSRVNKGSTEAFF
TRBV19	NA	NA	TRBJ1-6	TGTGCCAGTAGTATTTTGGCAGGGGTTGATTCACCCCTCCACTTT	CASSILAGVDSPLHF
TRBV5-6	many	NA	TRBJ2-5	TGTGCCAGCAGCTCGCCGAGACAAGCAGAGACCCAGTACTTC	CASSSPRQAETQYF
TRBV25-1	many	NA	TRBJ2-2	TGTGCCAGCAGGGGAGCCACCGGGGACCTGAACACCGGGGAGCTGTTTTTT	CASRGATGDLNTGELFF